The entry below gives a single T cell receptor (beta chain) sequence along with its context. Its target is unknown. The junction differs from germline at one of its ends, possibly a read error. These data originate in a study of T cells in Graves' hyperthyroidism and ophthalmopathy. Calling Graves' hyperthyroidism stable meant ophthalmopathy did not progress within 18 months. Amplification of TCR beta CDR3 regions was performed using RNA transcripts as template. First-round RT-PCR targeting the TCR CDR3 was performed with the HTBI primer set. TCRdb used MiXCR to reprocess the multiplex PCR reads, holding one entry per CDR3 protein. The sample includes fewer than 700,000 distinct CDR3 sequences, roughly 15% seen only once; the top ten take around 4%. Overall study results and limits: The model forecast ophthalmopathy, anticipating it by a median around 6.4 months before onset.

The CDR3 extends over 17 amino acids. Per germline, CDR1 LGHDT and CDR2 YNNKEL (reference sequence). This chain uses TRBV3-1 with TRBJ2-7, with 11 bases fitting TRBD2. This sequence was found in a young woman with Graves' hyperthyroidism. Sequenced sample: blood. CDR3 protein: CASSQAPSGLAGYEQHF. DNA of the CDR3: TGCGCCAGCAGCCAAGCACCATCCGGACTAGCGGGCTACGAGCAGCACTTC.